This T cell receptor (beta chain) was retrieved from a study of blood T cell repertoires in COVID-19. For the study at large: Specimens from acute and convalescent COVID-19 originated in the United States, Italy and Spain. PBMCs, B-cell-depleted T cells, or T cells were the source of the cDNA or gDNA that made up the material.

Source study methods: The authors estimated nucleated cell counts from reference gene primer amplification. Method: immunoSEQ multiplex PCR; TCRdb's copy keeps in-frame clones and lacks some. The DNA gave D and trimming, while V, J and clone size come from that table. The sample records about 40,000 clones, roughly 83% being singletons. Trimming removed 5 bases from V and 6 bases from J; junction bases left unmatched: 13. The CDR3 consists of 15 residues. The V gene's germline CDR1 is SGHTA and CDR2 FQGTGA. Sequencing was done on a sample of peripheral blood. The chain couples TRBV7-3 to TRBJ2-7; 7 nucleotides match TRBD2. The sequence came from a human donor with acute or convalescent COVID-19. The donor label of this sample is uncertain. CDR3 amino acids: CASSPLGGSRSEQYF. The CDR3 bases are TGTGCCAGCAGCCCCTTGGGCGGGAGTCGTAGCGAGCAGTACTTC.